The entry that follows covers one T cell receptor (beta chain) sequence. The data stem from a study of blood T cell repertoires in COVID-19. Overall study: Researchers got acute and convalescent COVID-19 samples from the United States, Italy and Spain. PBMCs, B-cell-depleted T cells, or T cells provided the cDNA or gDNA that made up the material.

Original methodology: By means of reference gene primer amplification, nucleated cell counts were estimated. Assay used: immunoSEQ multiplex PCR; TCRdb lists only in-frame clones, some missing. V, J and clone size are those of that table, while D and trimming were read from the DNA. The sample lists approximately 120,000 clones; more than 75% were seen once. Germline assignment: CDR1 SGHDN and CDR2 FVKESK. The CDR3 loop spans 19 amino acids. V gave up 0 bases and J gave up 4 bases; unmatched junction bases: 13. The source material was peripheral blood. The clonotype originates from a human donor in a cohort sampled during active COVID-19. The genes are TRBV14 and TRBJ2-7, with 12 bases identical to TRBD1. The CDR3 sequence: CASSQDKGGGTGGLYEQYF. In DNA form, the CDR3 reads TGTGCCAGCAGCCAAGATAAAGGTGGAGGGACAGGGGGCTTGTACGAGCAGTACTTC.